Listed below are T cell receptor beta chains from one sample, sequenced in a study of long-term antiretroviral therapy in people with HIV. Sequenced by immunoSEQ multiplex PCR; TCRdb stores in-frame clones only, minus some. The sample contains roughly 40,000 clones, 85% to 90% of which appear only once. The sample was unsorted PBMCs, taken 1.2 years after starting antiretroviral therapy. The receptors here all came from a woman aged 45-65 years with HIV. Each CDR3 is given without its conserved first and last residue. The D gene is left open where the match is weak.

- TRBJ1-4 TRBV15 ATSLRGGRSNEKLF
TRBD1 TRBJ1-1 TRBV7-9 ASSSSGGTEAF
- TRBJ2-2 TRBV10-1 ASSPCKRLGNTGELF
- TRBJ2-7 TRBV7-6 ASSLAPGAKLYEQY
- TRBJ1-3 TRBV18 ASSDNSGNTIY
- TRBJ1-5 TRBV7-9 ASSLVGVSHQPQH
- TRBJ1-2 TRBV4-2 ASSTRGQGMYGYT
- TRBJ2-7 TRBV4-1 ASSRGLETYEQY
- TRBJ2-7 TRBV19 ASSNAPGPSYEQY
- TRBJ1-3 TRBV30 AWSGGTLINTIY
TRBD2 TRBJ2-3 TRBV4-3 ASSLGLAGGTDTQY